This T cell receptor (beta chain) was sequenced during a study of blood T cell repertoires in COVID-19. Study-level information: T cells, B-cell-depleted T cells, or PBMCs provided the cDNA or gDNA that served as material.

Followed over time, Seattle patients had been enrolled while infection was active. In the original workflow: From reference gene primer amplification, estimates of nucleated cell counts were derived. Assay: immunoSEQ multiplex PCR; the TCRdb copy retains only in-frame clones and omits some. The V and J calls and clone size are taken from that table; D and trimming were inferred from the DNA. The sample records just over 350,000 clones, approximately 86% being singletons. Germline CDR1 and CDR2: SGHRS and YFSETQ. Trimming removed 3 bases from V and 2 bases from J; junction bases left unmatched: 5. This CDR3 is built from 14 residues.

The TCR originated in a woman aged 60 to 75 with COVID-19, enrolled during active disease. The chain employs TRBV5-1 and TRBJ2-7; 7 bases map to TRBD1. Source material: peripheral blood. The CDR3 sequence: CASSSTGNTYEQYF. The CDR3 DNA sequence: TGCGCCAGCAGCTCGACAGGGAATACCTACGAGCAGTACTTC.